This is a list of T cell receptor beta chains from one sample in a study of PD-L1 blockade in urothelial cancer. Some clones are missing from TCRdb's copy, which holds only in-frame ones; the method was immunoSEQ multiplex PCR. The sample includes around 50,000 clones, around 90% seen only once; the top ten take 2% to 3%. The material sequenced was PBMCs, taken around atezolizumab (anti-PD-L1) treatment. These receptors came from a man in his sixties with urothelial cancer. Both conserved end residues are trimmed from each CDR3. The D gene is left open where the match is weak.

D	V	J	CDR3
-	TRBV28	TRBJ1-5	ASSLSGPNQPQH
TRBD1	TRBV29-1	TRBJ1-3	SVETGVVGNTIY
-	TRBV5-4	TRBJ2-2	AGSLGVGAGELF
-	TRBV6-5	TRBJ1-2	ASSYSLRTANYGYT
-	TRBV19	TRBJ2-3	ASSSRGHTDTQY
-	TRBV2	TRBJ2-7	ASRLDSLYEQY
-	TRBV6-6	TRBJ2-1	ASSYHRDNEQF
-	TRBV6-1	TRBJ1-2	ASSGEGDGYT
TRBD2	TRBV5-1	TRBJ2-2	ASSPGQGGAGELF
TRBD1	TRBV18	TRBJ1-1	ASSVVYFPRDRGPENTEAF
-	TRBV2	TRBJ2-2	ASTYTPGGTGELF
-	TRBV11-2	TRBJ1-2	ASSLDYRGSAGYT
TRBD2	TRBV27	TRBJ2-1	ASSSLLAGVYNEQF
-	TRBV6-1	TRBJ1-5	ASSSLGAQPQH
-	TRBV6-5	TRBJ1-2	ASSYSPHDRAGGYT
TRBD1	TRBV6-5	TRBJ2-7	ASSYSRQGSYEQY
-	TRBV30	TRBJ2-2	AWRGGGTGELF
TRBD2	TRBV9	TRBJ2-7	ASSPTSGSGEQY
-	TRBV6-5	TRBJ1-3	ASSFDSSGNTIY
-	TRBV30	TRBJ1-1	AWSRGDTEAF
TRBD2	TRBV5-1	TRBJ2-4	ASSLGLAGGRQNIQY
-	TRBV19	TRBJ2-3	ASSSRGVDTQY
-	TRBV10-3	TRBJ2-7	AISDWTGFGLGSYEQY
-	TRBV28	TRBJ2-2	ASLKGTNTGELF
-	TRBV5-1	TRBJ2-2	ASSLDLNTGELF
TRBD1	TRBV30	TRBJ1-2	AWNNRGIANYGYT